The T cell receptor (beta chain) described here comes from a study of blood T cell repertoires in COVID-19. The repertoire was sequenced with immunoSEQ multiplex PCR; TCRdb's copy has only in-frame clones and lacks some. The data show some 150,000 clones, with over 75% seen just once and approximately 0.6% held by the top ten. The CDR3 is 13 residues long. Trimming took off 2 bases at V and 4 bases at J, with 9 bases between the two ends. Germline V CDR1 and CDR2: SGHTA, FQGTGA. The clonotype comes from a man aged 60 to 69 with COVID-19, enrolled during active disease. The sequencing input was peripheral blood. The chain links TRBV7-3 to TRBJ2-7; D is perhaps TRBD2 (5 bases). The CDR3 is CASSLQREYEQYF. Here the CDR3 DNA reads TGTGCCAGCAGCTTACAAAGGGAGTACGAGCAGTACTTC.